This T cell receptor beta chain was sequenced during a study of T cells in Graves' hyperthyroidism and ophthalmopathy (dated by TCRdb to 2018 to 2020). With respect to the entire study: Peripheral blood was sampled at the time of initial diagnosis, prior to any treatment. To identify TCR V-J signatures that set the groups apart, the researchers used a discovery cohort of more than 95 patients, made up of roughly 45 with Graves' ophthalmopathy and 57 with stable Graves' hyperthyroidism. Whether ophthalmopathy could be predicted prospectively was tested in an independent validation cohort made up of about 20 hyperthyroidism patients plus 17 patients who later progressed to ophthalmopathy. For training and testing, the roughly 100 patients in the discovery cohort were randomly divided in a 7:3 ratio. The study also compared thyroid tissue and blood T-cell repertoires from about six Graves' hyperthyroidism patients. After sampling, hyperthyroidism patients received methimazole starting at 30 mg daily, and ophthalmopathy patients received high-dose intravenous methylprednisolone. TCR Vbeta CDR3 sequencing of approximately 140 peripheral blood samples (roughly 43 ophthalmopathy, 75 to 80 hyperthyroidism and some 17 progressor patients) is reported in the paper. Results the study describes overall, beyond this receptor: Ophthalmopathy was separated from stable hyperthyroidism by a 13 V-J signature model, with about 86% sensitivity and about 81% specificity obtained in cross-validation and 80%/75% obtained in testing. Most expanded thyroid clonotypes (frequency above 0.001) were also detected in blood, a finding suggesting that blood repertoires may reflect thyroid immune responses. No statistical method was used to set the sample size in advance, and investigators knew the group allocation. During validation, the model predicted progression to ophthalmopathy a median of approximately 6.5 months ahead of onset, with roughly 65% sensitivity and more than 72% specificity.

As to this clonotype: Its antigen is still unknown. Base qualities are missing; no much larger clone stands one base away.

In the ophthalmopathy patients, disease was moderately to severely active, with a Clinical Activity Score of 3 or more, a NOSPECS grade of 4 or more, and a duration of less than 3 months. Any patient with an uncontrolled infection, another autoimmune disease, pregnancy or lactation was excluded. Clinical symptoms, serum thyroxine and TRAb, thyroid ultrasound, and orbital computed tomography formed the basis for the diagnoses. PBMCs were separated from approximately 10 ml of fresh peripheral blood using Ficoll-Paque density gradient centrifugation. Total RNA was extracted with Trizol reagent, and quality was checked on an Agilent 2100 Bioanalyzer. TCR beta CDR3 regions were amplified from RNA transcripts. The TCR CDR3 was subjected to a first round of RT-PCR using the HTBI primer set and the Qiagen OneStep RT-PCR kit. Libraries were constructed in a second round of multiplex PCR, after which size selection and purification were performed. Paired-end sequencing of the libraries was performed with 100 bp reads on an Illumina HiSeq2000. Concerning the study's data processing: SOAPnuke was used to process the raw data, throwing out any read that contained adapters or uncalled bases, had a mean Phred below 15, or lacked an exact constant-primer or identifier match. High-quality paired reads were merged with COPE v1.2.5, and unique nucleotide sequences were defined as clonotypes. Clonotypes were aligned to IMGT TRBV, TRBD and TRBJ reference segments using MiTCR v1.1. Only V-J combinations with frequency above 0.0001, covering about 99% of repertoires, were analysed. The TCS score was defined as F50 (clonal expansion) divided by E x V (chaos), with BLOSUM62-based TCRdist calculated between CDR3 peptides within each V-J. Welch's t-statistics and random forest reduced 500 to 650 V-J features to roughly 13, which were used in a naive Bayes classifier (R e1071). TCRdb cleaned the public reads at Q25 with fastp, built clones with MiXCR and kept in-frame beta chains. Rows with one shared CDR3 protein collapse into an entry with the most common genes and DNA. In this record, the V and J calls reflect TCRdb's handling and not the investigators' own analysis. The table for this sample lists about 480,000 distinct CDR3 sequences; about 20% of them were counted only once. The ten largest account for under 55% of the sample.

The germline V gene (reference sequence) gives CDR1 as MNHEY and CDR2 as SMNVEV. Trimming removed 5 bases from V and 6 bases from J, leaving 15 bases between the germline ends. From the cysteine through the phenylalanine, the CDR3 covers 14 amino acids. Only CDR3 DNA is held: 42 bases, read in frame from base 1. Material for sequencing was blood. This clonotype was obtained from a woman aged 70 to 79 with Graves' ophthalmopathy. The chain couples TRBV27 to TRBJ2-3; the D gene assignment is perhaps TRBD1 or TRBD2, with each matching 5 bases. The bases are TGTGCCAGCAGTGAGGGGTCTCGCGGGGATACGCAGTATTTT. This sequence encodes CASSEGSRGDTQYF.